These T cell receptor beta chains were read from a single sample in a study of blood T cells in healthy people across ages. From the 5' RACE reads, TCRdb called clonotypes with MiXCR, one entry per CDR3 protein. The table includes about 1,400,000 distinct CDR3 sequences, 55% to 75% detected once. Sequenced sample: blood. The receptors originated from a man aged 18-30 years in good health. CDR3s include the opening cysteine and the closing phenylalanine or tryptophan. D genes are given only for firm matches. Rows may omit the clone size; those that give it use once, few, many or a size class.

clone_size j_call d_call v_call cdr3_nt cdr3_aa
NA TRBJ1-1 NA TRBV3-1 TGTGCCAGCAGCCAAGCCGGGACATTGAACACTGAAGTTTTCTTT CASSQAGTLNTEVFF
NA TRBJ2-4 NA TRBV6-1 TGTGCCAGCACAGAAAGCTCGATTAGCATTCAGTACTTC CASTESSISIQYF
NA TRBJ2-5 NA TRBV7-9 TGTGCCAGCAGCTTAGAGGGAGGGGGCAAGTACTTC CASSLEGGGKYF
NA TRBJ2-7 NA TRBV6-1 TGTGCCAGCAGTCCCCAGGCAGGGTGGGGCGAGCAGTACTTC CASSPQAGWGEQYF
NA TRBJ2-2 NA TRBV30 TGTGCCTGGAGTGTCGGGCAGGGGAACACCGGGGAGCTGTTTTTT CAWSVGQGNTGELFF
few TRBJ2-1 NA TRBV29-1 TGCAGCGTCCCGGGAAACTACAATGAGCAGTTCTTC CSVPGNYNEQFF
NA TRBJ2-1 NA TRBV19 TGTGCCAGTAGTGGGATTCATGAGCAGTTCTTC CASSGIHEQFF
NA TRBJ2-5 TRBD1 TRBV3-1 TGTGCCAGCAGCCAAGGCGAGAGATGGACAGGTCAAGAGACCCAGTACTTC CASSQGERWTGQETQYF
NA TRBJ2-1 TRBD2 TRBV7-2 TGTGCCAGCAGCCTCAGGGCGGGGTTAGGCGGGAGTGGAGATGAGCAGTTCTTC CASSLRAGLGGSGDEQFF
once TRBJ1-4 TRBD1 TRBV20-1 TGCAGTGCTAGAAGGGGGCCGGAAAAACTGTTTTTT CSARRGPEKLFF
NA TRBJ1-1 TRBD1 TRBV14 TGTGCCAGCAGCCAAGTCCGGGGGACAGTAGCGAACACTGAAGCTTTCTTT CASSQVRGTVANTEAFF
NA TRBJ2-1 NA TRBV6-2/TRBV6-3 TGTGCCAGCAGTTACAACACGTACAATGAGCAGTTCTTC CASSYNTYNEQFF
NA TRBJ2-7 NA TRBV4-1 TGCGCCAGCAGCCACGGCAGGGGCGTCTCCTACAATGAGCAGTACTTC CASSHGRGVSYNEQYF
NA TRBJ2-5 NA TRBV5-1 TGCGCCAGCAGCATTGGCCGCTACCGCTCCCAAGAGACCCAGTACTTC CASSIGRYRSQETQYF
NA TRBJ2-7 NA TRBV3-1 TGTGCCAGCAGCCAGGCCGGGACCGCAAACTACGAGCAGTACTTC CASSQAGTANYEQYF
few TRBJ2-7 NA TRBV12-3/TRBV12-4 TGTGCCAGTAGAAACCGGGGCGGCTCCTACGAGCAGTACTTC CASRNRGGSYEQYF
many TRBJ2-3 TRBD2 TRBV20-1 TGCAGTGCTAAAGAGGCGGGGGTTACGCAGTATTTT CSAKEAGVTQYF
NA TRBJ2-5 TRBD1 TRBV24-1 TGTGCCACCAGGGACAGGGGGCAAGAGACCCAGTACTTC CATRDRGQETQYF
once TRBJ2-2 NA TRBV10-1 TGCGCCAGCAGTGGCCCTCGGAGGGGGGAGCTGTTTTTT CASSGPRRGELFF
NA TRBJ1-1 NA TRBV20-1 TGCAGTGCTCCGCCCTCGGGGAGGACTGAAGCTTTCTTT CSAPPSGRTEAFF
NA TRBJ2-5 NA TRBV29-1 TGCAGCGTTGTTCAGGCAAGCCAAGAGACCCAGTACTTC CSVVQASQETQYF
NA TRBJ2-5 NA TRBV12-3/TRBV12-4 TGTGCCAGCAGGTGGGGCGGGACCCAGTACTTC CASRWGGTQYF
NA TRBJ2-7 TRBD2 TRBV9 TGTGCCAGCAGCGTAGGGGCTAGCGGGAGTATCTACGAGCAGTACTTC CASSVGASGSIYEQYF
NA TRBJ2-1 NA TRBV15 TGTGCCACCAGCAGTGGCCAGGTTCGAGACAATGAGCAGTTCTTC CATSSGQVRDNEQFF
NA TRBJ2-5 TRBD2 TRBV2 TGTGCCAGCAGTGATTGGTCTAGCGGGAGATTAGGAGAGACCCAGTACTTC CASSDWSSGRLGETQYF
NA TRBJ1-4 NA TRBV20-1 TGCAGTGCTAGACCACATGGGGAATCAAAACTGTTTTTT CSARPHGESKLFF